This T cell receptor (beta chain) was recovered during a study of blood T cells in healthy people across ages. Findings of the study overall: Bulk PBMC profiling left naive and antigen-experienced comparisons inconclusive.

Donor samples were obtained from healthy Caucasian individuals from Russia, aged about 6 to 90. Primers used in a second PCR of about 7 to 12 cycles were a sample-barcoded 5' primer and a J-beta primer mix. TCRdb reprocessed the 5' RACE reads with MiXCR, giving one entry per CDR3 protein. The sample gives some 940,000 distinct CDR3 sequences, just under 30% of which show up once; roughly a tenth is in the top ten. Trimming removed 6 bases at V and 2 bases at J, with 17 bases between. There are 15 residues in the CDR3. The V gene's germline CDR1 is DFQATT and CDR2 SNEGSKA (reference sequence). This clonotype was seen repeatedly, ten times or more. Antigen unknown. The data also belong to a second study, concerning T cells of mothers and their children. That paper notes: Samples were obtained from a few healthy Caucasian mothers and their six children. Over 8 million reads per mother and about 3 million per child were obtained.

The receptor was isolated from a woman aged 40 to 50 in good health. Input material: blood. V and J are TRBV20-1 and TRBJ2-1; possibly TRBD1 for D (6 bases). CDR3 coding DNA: TGCAGTGCCATCAGCCCAGGGGAGCCCTACAATGAGCAGTTCTTC. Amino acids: CSAISPGEPYNEQFF.